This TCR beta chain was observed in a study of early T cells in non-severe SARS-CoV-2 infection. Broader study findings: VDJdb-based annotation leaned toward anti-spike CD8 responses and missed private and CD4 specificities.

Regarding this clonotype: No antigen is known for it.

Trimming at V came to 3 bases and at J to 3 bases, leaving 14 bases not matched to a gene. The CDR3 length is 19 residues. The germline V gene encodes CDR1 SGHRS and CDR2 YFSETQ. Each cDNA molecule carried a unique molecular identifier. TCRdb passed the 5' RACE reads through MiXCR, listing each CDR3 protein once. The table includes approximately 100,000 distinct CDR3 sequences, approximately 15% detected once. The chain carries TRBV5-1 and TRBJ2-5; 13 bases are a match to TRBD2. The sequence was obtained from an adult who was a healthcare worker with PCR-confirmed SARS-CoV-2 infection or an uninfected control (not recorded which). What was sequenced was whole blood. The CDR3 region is CASSSTLISGLAGEETQYF. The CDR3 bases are TGCGCCAGCAGCTCGACACTTATCTCAGGACTAGCGGGAGAAGAGACCCAGTACTTC.